Below are 20 T cell receptor beta chains sequenced from a single sample in a study of blood T cell repertoires in COVID-19. TCRdb's table, derived via immunoSEQ multiplex PCR, lists solely in-frame clones and lacks some. The table shows hundreds of thousands of clones, with roughly nine tenths occurring only once. Sequenced input: PBMCs or T cells enriched from blood (not recorded which). These receptors were taken from a woman in her 30s who had recovered from COVID-19.

This clone was seen once. The chain has TRBV28 and TRBJ2-5; 9 bases align to TRBD2. The germline V gene has CDR1 MDHEN and CDR2 SYDVKM. This CDR3 comprises 15 residues. Trimming took 0 bases from V and 1 from J; bases not matched to a gene: 0. The CDR3 sequence is CASSLWTSGQETQYF. The CDR3 DNA sequence: TGTGCCAGCAGTTTATGGACTAGCGGCCAAGAGACCCAGTACTTC.

This clone was counted a single time. The chain is built from TRBV7-9 and TRBJ1-6; 9 nucleotides agree with TRBD1. Germline V gene data show CDR1 as SEHNR and CDR2 as FQNEAQ (reference sequence). V was pared by 5 bases and J by 10 bases, with 9 bases of the junction left unmatched. The CDR3 is 15 amino acids. CDR3 sequence (DNA): TGTGCCAGCAGCACCCGGACAGGGGTAGAGTCACCCCTCCACTTT. It yields the protein CASSTRTGVESPLHF.

The chain's CDR3 is CAQGGGEGETQYF. The CDR3, as DNA: TGTGCCCAGGGCGGGGGCGAAGGCGAGACCCAGTACTTC. The V call is TRBV6-5, the J call TRBJ2-5, with D possibly being TRBD2 (7 bases). The V gene lost 11 bases and the J gene lost 5 bases, with 18 bases spanning the gap. The CDR3 extends over 13 amino acids. Germline assignment: CDR1 MNHEY and CDR2 SVGAGI.

This rearrangement joins TRBV10-3 to TRBJ1-6; a weak D match, TRBD1 (6 bases). CDR1 ENHRY and CDR2 SYGVKD come from the germline V gene. The CDR3 is 17 amino acids. Trimming pared 2 bases from V and 9 bases from J, leaving 20 bases between. CDR3 sequence: CAISEGGAGTAGSPLHF. As DNA, the CDR3 is TGTGCCATCAGTGAGGGGGGGGCAGGCACGGCGGGTTCACCCCTCCACTTT.

V usage is TRBV3-1 (or the pseudogene TRBV3-2) and J usage is TRBJ1-5; D is uncertain. Trimming pared 0 bases from V and 2 bases from J, leaving 8 bases between. CDR3 length equals 15 residues. Germline V gene data show CDR1 as LGHDT and CDR2 as YNNKEL (reference sequence). CDR3: CASSQDGLGNQPQHF. In nucleotides, the CDR3 is TGTGCCAGCAGCCAAGATGGCCTCGGCAATCAGCCCCAGCATTTT.

CDR3 sequence reads: CASSTVKENEQYF. CDR3 bases: TGTGCCAGCTCAACTGTCAAAGAAAACGAGCAGTACTTC. The chain combines TRBV18 with TRBJ2-7, with D unclear. Trimming left V 5 bases short and J 5 bases short, with 13 bases between. Germline assignment: CDR1 KGHSH and CDR2 LQKENI. This CDR3 region has 13 residues.

The chain is built from TRBV27 and TRBJ1-2; the match to TRBD1 covers 11 bases. The CDR3 length is 12 residues. Germline lookup yields CDR1 MNHEY and CDR2 SMNVEV (reference sequence). Germline trimming cut 10 bases from V and 8 bases from J; bases unmatched to any gene: 6. CDR3 in DNA: TGTGCCACCTGGACAGGGGGCTGGGGCTACACCTTC. Translating it yields CATWTGGWGYTF.

The chain joins TRBV6-1 to TRBJ1-5; unclear D gene. The germline gives CDR1 MNHNS, CDR2 SASEGT. The ends were cut back, 3 bases at V and 0 bases at J, with 6 bases in the middle. This CDR3 comprises 14 residues. The CDR3 region is CASSERDSNQPQHF. CDR3 sequence (DNA): TGTGCCAGCAGTGAGCGAGATAGCAATCAGCCCCAGCATTTT.

This chain joins TRBV29-1 and TRBJ1-2; 9 positions match TRBD1. V lost 1 base and J lost 7; bases outside the gene matches: 4. This CDR3 region has 13 residues. Germline CDR1 SQVTM, CDR2 ANQGSEA. CDR3 DNA: TGCAGCGTTGAAGCCCTGGACAGGGGTGGCTACACCTTC. Translating gives CSVEALDRGGYTF.

The chain is built from TRBV11-2 and TRBJ2-1; D might be TRBD2 (5 bases). Trimming took off 4 bases at V and 7 bases at J, with 14 bases between the two ends. CDR3 length: 14 amino acids. Germline CDR1 SGHAT, CDR2 FQNNGV. The CDR3 region has the DNA TGTGCCAGCAGCTCTCTTCGGGGTGCTAATGAGCAGTTCTTC. This encodes CASSSLRGANEQFF. The variable domain in full, completed from reference TRBV11-2 and TRBJ2-1, reads EAGVAQSPRYKIIEKRQSVAFWCNPISGHATLYWYQQILGQGPKLLIQFQNNGVVDDSQLPKDRFSAERLKGVDSTLKIQPAKLEDSAVYLCASSSLRGANEQFFGPGTRLTVL.

This chain uses TRBV4-1 with TRBJ2-7; maybe TRBD1 (5 bases). This CDR3 has 15 residues. CDR1 is MGHRA, CDR2 YSYEKL, per germline. Trimming shortened V by 5 bases and J by 3 bases, and 17 bases separated the two germline ends. DNA for the CDR3: TGCGCCAGCAGCGGACGACAGAGCCTCAGCTACGAGCAGTACTTC. Its protein product is CASSGRQSLSYEQYF.

This chain uses TRBV7-2 with TRBJ2-5, with D hard to call. The ends were cut back, 4 bases at V and 4 bases at J, with 19 bases in the middle. The germline CDR1 and CDR2 sequences are SGHTA and FQGNSA. The CDR3 has 16 residues. The CDR3 spells CASSSSLLASSETQYF. Written as DNA, the CDR3 is TGTGCCAGCAGCTCCAGTCTATTAGCATCTTCAGAGACCCAGTACTTC.

CDR3 sequence: CASSHRILGGDGYTF. In DNA form, the CDR3 reads TGCGCCAGCAGCCATCGTATTCTGGGAGGGGATGGCTACACCTTC. The chain employs TRBV4-3 and TRBJ1-2, with D possibly matching TRBD1 (5 bases). The CDR3 spans 15 residues. V was pared by 3 bases and J by 6 bases, with 17 bases between. The germline V gene has CDR1 LGHNA and CDR2 YSLEER.

The CDR3 protein is CASSSYVRSSYEQYF. CDR3 nucleotides: TGCGCCAGCAGCTCGTACGTACGGAGCTCCTACGAGCAGTACTTC. The chain joins TRBV5-1 to TRBJ2-7; D unresolved. The CDR3 loop spans 15 amino acids. The germline V gene has CDR1 SGHRS and CDR2 YFSETQ. Deletions cut 3 bases from V and 0 bases from J, with 13 bases between.

This clone was observed once. The CDR3 spells CSVEGQTYSTDTQYF. Written as DNA, the CDR3 is TGCAGCGTTGAGGGACAGACTTACAGCACAGATACGCAGTATTTT. The genes are TRBV29-1 and TRBJ2-3, with 7 bases lining up with TRBD1. The CDR3 is 15 residues long. Losses at the gene ends were 3 bases for V and 0 bases for J; bases not matched to a gene: 6. Germline CDR1 and CDR2: SQVTM and ANQGSEA.

J is TRBJ2-1 and V is TRBV6-5; 12 bases fit TRBD2. This CDR3 region has 16 residues. The trim removed 4 bases at V and 1 base at J, leaving 2 bases unmatched. Germline values: CDR1 MNHEY, CDR2 SVGAGI. CDR3 coding DNA: TGTGCCAGCAGTTTACTAGCGGGGGGTTCCTACAATGAGCAGTTCTTC. Its protein product is CASSLLAGGSYNEQFF.

This clone was seen more than once but under ten times. J is TRBJ2-7 and V is TRBV5-1, with a tentative D call TRBD1 (5 bases). V was shortened by 4 bases and J by 3 bases, with 20 bases between the two germline ends. Germline CDR1 SGHRS, CDR2 YFSETQ. The CDR3 is 16 residues long. The CDR3 region is CASSPTLTRANYEQYF. The CDR3, as DNA: TGCGCCAGCAGCCCCACCTTAACCAGGGCCAACTACGAGCAGTACTTC.

This chain connects TRBV19 to TRBJ1-6; D is ambiguous. Per germline, CDR1 LNHDA and CDR2 SQIVND (reference sequence). V was trimmed by 5 bases and J by 0 bases, leaving 11 bases between them. CDR3 length: 16 amino acids. This CDR3 is CASSLPSSSYNSPLHF. As DNA, the CDR3 is TGTGCCAGTAGTTTACCGTCCAGCTCCTATAATTCACCCCTCCACTTT.

The rearrangement joins TRBV6-5 to TRBJ2-7; tentative D call: TRBD2 (5 bases). The V end lost 4 bases, the J end lost 7 bases, and 20 bases lay between the germline ends. The CDR3 length is 15 residues. Germline assignment: CDR1 MNHEY and CDR2 SVGAGI. The CDR3 loop reads CASSFGLSGSREQYF. CDR3 coding DNA: TGTGCCAGCAGTTTCGGACTGAGCGGATCGCGGGAGCAGTACTTC.

The V call is TRBV19, the J call TRBJ2-5; perhaps TRBD2 as D (5 bases). Germline V gene sequence: CDR1 LNHDA, CDR2 SQIVND (reference sequence). V was trimmed by 8 bases and J by 9 bases, leaving 22 bases between them. The CDR3 is 14 residues long. Here the CDR3 reads CASAPRWPYGAQYF. Here the CDR3 DNA reads TGTGCCAGTGCCCCCCGGTGGCCTTACGGGGCCCAGTACTTC.